Following are 32 T cell receptor beta chains from one sample sequenced in a study of blood T cells in healthy people across ages. Primers used in a second PCR of about 6 to 12 cycles were a sample-barcoded 5' primer and a J-beta primer mix. MiXCR, run by TCRdb on the 5' RACE reads, gives a single entry per CDR3 protein. The sample yields about 1,400,000 distinct CDR3 sequences, roughly 59% seen once. The material sequenced was blood. Source of these receptors: a man aged 18 to 30 in good health.

This chain joins TRBV30 and TRBJ2-3, with a possible D match to TRBD1 (6 bases). CDR1 is GTSNPN and CDR2 is SVGIG in the germline V gene (reference sequence). CDR3 length: 13 residues. The V end was cut by 2 bases, the J end by 6 bases, with 12 bases between. The CDR3: CAWSMGAGDTQYF. CDR3 in DNA: TGTGCCTGGAGTATGGGGGCTGGGGATACGCAGTATTTT.

This clonotype was counted many times. J is TRBJ2-1 and V is TRBV6-6; 7 bases fit TRBD1. CDR1 and CDR2 (germline): MNHNY, SVGAGI (reference sequence). Trimming took 0 bases from V and 4 from J; bases not matched to a gene: 9. There are 17 residues in the CDR3. CDR3 sequence: CASSYSGYTGVYNEQFF. CDR3 nucleotides: TGTGCCAGCAGTTACTCGGGTTATACAGGGGTTTACAATGAGCAGTTCTTC.

The V gene is TRBV7-9, the J gene TRBJ2-1; TRBD1 or TRBD2 may be the D gene (6 bases each). V was clipped by 5 bases and J by 6 bases, with 17 bases between them. This CDR3 comprises 15 residues. Germline-derived CDR1 and CDR2 are SEHNR and FQNEAQ (reference sequence). The CDR3 sequence: CASSLTKGGVNEQFF. In DNA form, the CDR3 reads TGTGCCAGCAGCCTTACTAAGGGGGGCGTCAATGAGCAGTTCTTC.

This clonotype appeared a few times. This sequence joins TRBV27 and TRBJ2-5; D is unclear. The J call is in doubt because the DNA end fits TRBJ2-7 better. The CDR3 extends over 14 amino acids. Per germline, CDR1 MNHEY and CDR2 SMNVEV (reference sequence). In DNA, the CDR3 is TGTGCCAGCAGTTTATCTTTTCCTCCACTCGAGCAGTACTTC. Its translation is CASSLSFPPLEQYF.

This clonotype was seen once. This chain uses TRBV29-1 with TRBJ2-7, with a tentative D call TRBD1 (5 bases). Near its end, the DNA agrees better with TRBJ2-5, so the J call may be wrong. The CDR3 runs 12 residues. From germline, CDR1 is SQVTM and CDR2 ANQGSEA. CDR3 residues: CSGQGFQETQYF. CDR3 nucleotide sequence: TGCAGCGGCCAGGGTTTTCAGGAGACCCAGTACTTC.

This clonotype has just a few counts. J is TRBJ2-4 and V is TRBV11-2, with D perhaps matching TRBD2 (6 bases). The CDR3 spans 19 residues. The V end was cut by 1 base, the J end by 1 base, with 20 bases between. Germline V gene lookup returns CDR1 SGHAT and CDR2 FQNNGV. The CDR3: CASSLVVGLGAGAKNIQYF. CDR3 coding DNA: TGTGCCAGCAGCTTAGTAGTGGGACTGGGAGCCGGGGCCAAAAACATTCAGTACTTC.

The chain links TRBV18 to TRBJ2-7; D perhaps matches TRBD2 (7 bases). Germline V lookup: CDR1 KGHSH, CDR2 LQKENI. The CDR3 spans 17 residues. Between the trimmed V and J ends, which lost 8 bases and 7 bases, there was a span of 30 bases. The DNA for the CDR3 is TGTGCCAGCAGCCAAGATTGGAGCGCGGGGGCCGATTGGGAGCAGTACTTC. This translates into CASSQDWSAGADWEQYF.

In this sample, this clonotype turned up a few times. V is TRBV7-2 and J is TRBJ2-3; 8 nucleotides agree with TRBD1. The CDR3 consists of 15 residues. The germline V gene encodes CDR1 SGHTA and CDR2 FQGNSA. Unmatched junction bases numbered 5, after V lost 1 base and J lost 5 bases. CDR3 sequence (DNA): TGTGCCAGCAGCTTAGTTCCAGGGGGCCTAGATACGCAGTATTTT. Protein sequence: CASSLVPGGLDTQYF.

The chain is built from TRBV30 and TRBJ2-7; a possible D gene is TRBD2 (6 bases). Per the germline V gene, CDR1 is GTSNPN and CDR2 is SVGIG (reference sequence). V dropped 1 base and J dropped 2 bases, with 12 bases sitting between them. CDR3 length: 14 amino acids. CDR3 bases: TGTGCCTGGAGTGAGGGTAGCGGCCCCTACGAGCAGTACTTC. Its translation is CAWSEGSGPYEQYF.

The rearrangement links TRBV27 to TRBJ1-2; TRBD1 matches 10 bases. The CDR3 contains 16 residues. Germline values: CDR1 MNHEY, CDR2 SMNVEV (reference sequence). Trimming at V came to 10 bases and at J to 2 bases, leaving 13 bases not matched to a gene. The CDR3, as DNA: TGTGCCACCTCCGAACAAAAGGACAGGGGGAACTATGGCTACACCTTC. This encodes CATSEQKDRGNYGYTF.

This clonotype was counted at least ten times. J is TRBJ2-7 and V is TRBV6-1, with D possibly being TRBD1 or TRBD2 (5 bases each). The germline V gene has CDR1 MNHNS and CDR2 SASEGT. CDR3 length equals 13 residues. Trimming pared 2 bases from V and 3 bases from J, leaving 8 bases between. Here the CDR3 reads CASSERGVYEQYF. CDR3 nucleotide sequence: TGTGCCAGCAGTGAACGAGGGGTCTACGAGCAGTACTTC.

The V and J genes are TRBV29-1 and TRBJ1-2; D uncertain. Germline V CDR1 and CDR2: SQVTM, ANQGSEA. The germline V and J ends were trimmed by 5 bases and 2 bases, with 9 bases remaining between them. The CDR3 sequence is 12 residues long. In DNA form, the CDR3 reads TGCAGCGTTCATTCACCGAACTATGGCTACACCTTC. Translation: CSVHSPNYGYTF.

There are a few counts of this clonotype. The gene calls are TRBV5-6 and TRBJ2-3; possible D gene TRBD2, 6 bases. V was clipped by 1 base and J by 3 bases, with 15 bases between them. The CDR3 extends over 16 amino acids. Per germline, CDR1 SGHDT and CDR2 YYEEEE. In DNA, the CDR3 is TGTGCCAGCAGCTTGCCCGGGGGACTGGGAACAGATACGCAGTATTTT. Protein product: CASSLPGGLGTDTQYF.

The chain recombines TRBV15 with TRBJ1-6; D is undetermined. CDR1 is LNHNV and CDR2 is YYDKDF in the germline V gene (reference sequence). The germline V and J ends were trimmed by 0 bases and 8 bases, with 5 bases remaining between them. The CDR3 has 13 residues. The CDR3 region has the DNA TGTGCCACCAGCAGAGATCCGGATTCACCCCTCCACTTT. Its protein is CATSRDPDSPLHF.

The chain uses TRBV5-1 and TRBJ2-1; 12 positions match TRBD2. Trimming cost V 3 bases and J 6 bases; bases outside gene matches: 4. Germline CDR1 and CDR2: SGHRS and YFSETQ. CDR3 length: 15 amino acids. The CDR3: CASSSTSGGTNEQFF. The CDR3 DNA reads as TGCGCCAGCAGCTCCACTAGCGGGGGGACCAATGAGCAGTTCTTC.

The count of this clonotype is one. The rearrangement links TRBV6-5 to TRBJ2-7; no reliable D call. This CDR3 has 14 amino acids. The V and J ends lost 5 bases and 0 bases respectively, with 11 bases between them. The germline gives CDR1 MNHEY, CDR2 SVGAGI. As DNA, the CDR3 is TGTGCCAGCAGTCCCCCGGCGGACTCCTACGAGCAGTACTTC. As protein: CASSPPADSYEQYF.

The chain joins TRBV4-1 to TRBJ1-1; D perhaps matches TRBD1 (6 bases). This CDR3 has 16 amino acids. V lost 1 base to trimming and J lost 3 bases, with 15 bases between them. Germline CDR1 and CDR2: MGHRA and YSYEKL. CDR3 sequence (DNA): TGCGCCAGCAGCCAAGGGGTAGGGGGTGTGTACACTGAAGCTTTCTTT. Its protein product is CASSQGVGGVYTEAFF.

A few counts support this clonotype. V and J are TRBV4-1 and TRBJ2-7, with D unresolved. The CDR3 runs 16 residues. Per the germline V gene, CDR1 is MGHRA and CDR2 is YSYEKL. Trimming shortened V by 0 bases and J by 0 bases, and 12 bases separated the two germline ends. DNA of the CDR3: TGCGCCAGCAGCCAAGATATAGTCGCTAGCTCCTACGAGCAGTACTTC. Translated, it gives CASSQDIVASSYEQYF.

There are a few counts of this clonotype. This chain connects TRBV4-1 to TRBJ1-1; 7 positions match TRBD1. Germline V lookup: CDR1 MGHRA, CDR2 YSYEKL. The CDR3 is 15 residues long. The trim removed 0 bases at V and 3 bases at J, leaving 4 bases unmatched. This CDR3 is CASSQDWQGDTEAFF. CDR3 nucleotide sequence: TGCGCCAGCAGCCAAGATTGGCAGGGGGACACTGAAGCTTTCTTT.

The V gene is TRBV27, the J gene TRBJ2-1; the D gene is possibly TRBD2 (6 bases). Germline CDR1 is MNHEY and CDR2 is SMNVEV (reference sequence). The CDR3 spans 15 residues. V lost 2 bases, J lost 4 bases, and 12 bases lay in between. The CDR3 DNA is TGTGCCAGCAGTTTAAGTAGGGGACTGTACAATGAGCAGTTCTTC. Its protein is CASSLSRGLYNEQFF.

The J gene is TRBJ1-1, the V gene TRBV5-8; D gene unclear. The CDR3 length is 13 residues. V lost 4 bases to trimming and J lost 3 bases, with 10 bases between them. The V gene's germline CDR1 is SGHTS and CDR2 YDEGEE. As DNA, the CDR3 is TGTGCCAGCAGCCCGTACGGGTACACTGAAGCTTTCTTT. Protein: CASSPYGYTEAFF. Using reference TRBV5-8 and TRBJ1-1 for the parts outside the CDR3, the full variable domain is EAGVTQSPTHLIKTRGQQATLRCSPISGHTSVYWYQQALGLGLQFLLWYDEGEERNRGNFPPRFSGRQFPNYSSELNVNALELEDSALYLCASSPYGYTEAFFGQGTRLTVV.

This clonotype was seen a few times. J is TRBJ1-4 and V is TRBV12-3 or TRBV12-4; D uncertain. With 6 bases removed from V and 4 bases from J, the gap between germline ends came to 6 bases. CDR3 length: 12 residues. CDR3 nucleotides: TGTGCCAGCAGGGACCTTAATGAAAAACTGTTTTTT. The encoded protein is CASRDLNEKLFF.

This clonotype appeared a few times. The rearrangement joins TRBV25-1 to TRBJ1-6, with a possible D match to TRBD1 (5 bases). This CDR3 is 14 amino acids long. The V and J ends lost 0 bases and 6 bases respectively, with 6 bases between them. Germline CDR1 is MGHDK and CDR2 is SYGVNS. The CDR3 reads CASSEYQGNSPLHF. The CDR3 nucleotides are TGTGCCAGCAGTGAATATCAGGGTAATTCACCCCTCCACTTT.

The CDR3 DNA sequence: TGTGCCAGCAGCTTAGTCCCAGGGGGGGAGAACACTGAAGCTTTCTTT. Residues: CASSLVPGGENTEAFF. The rearrangement links TRBV11-3 to TRBJ1-1; 7 bases agree with TRBD1. The germline V gene has CDR1 SGHNT and CDR2 YENEEA. CDR3 size: 16 residues. Unmatched junction bases numbered 6, after V lost 1 base and J lost 1 base. Complete variable domain (other parts from reference TRBV11-3 and TRBJ1-1): EAGVVQSPRYKIIEKKQPVAFWCNPISGHNTLYWYLQNLGQGPELLIRYENEEAVDDSQLPKDRFSAERLKGVDSTLKIQPAELGDSAVYLCASSLVPGGENTEAFFGQGTRLTVV.

The V gene is TRBV7-2, the J gene TRBJ1-2, with 7 bases fitting TRBD1. The CDR3 spans 14 residues. Germline V lookup: CDR1 SGHTA, CDR2 FQGNSA. The J segment lost 4 bases and the V segment lost 6 bases, leaving 8 bases of the junction unmatched. In nucleotides, the CDR3 is TGTGCCAGCAGGGTTACAGGGGAATCCTATGGCTACACCTTC. Translating it yields CASRVTGESYGYTF.

This clonotype was counted between two and nine times. The CDR3 DNA sequence: TGTGCCAGCAGCCTCCCACCGGGACTAGCAGTAGAGACCCAGTACTTC. It translates to CASSLPPGLAVETQYF. This chain connects TRBV3-1 to TRBJ2-5; 9 positions match TRBD2. CDR1 is LGHDT, CDR2 YNNKEL, per germline (reference sequence). The CDR3 is 16 amino acids. V lost 4 bases, J lost 4 bases, and 10 bases stayed unmatched.

This clonotype occurred a few times. The chain joins TRBV5-1 to TRBJ2-1; no reliable D call. The DNA matches TRBJ2-7 better at its end, which makes the J call doubtful. CDR3 length: 16 amino acids. Germline V gene sequence: CDR1 SGHRS, CDR2 YFSETQ. The CDR3 spells CASSLVLGGSYNEQYF. CDR3 nucleotides: TGCGCCAGCAGCTTGGTTCTCGGCGGAAGCTACAATGAGCAGTACTTC.

The J gene is TRBJ2-1, the V gene TRBV15; D perhaps matches TRBD1 (6 bases). Germline CDR1 reads LNHNV; CDR2 reads YYDKDF (reference sequence). The CDR3 spans 13 residues. V was shortened by 3 bases and J by 8 bases, with 11 bases between the two germline ends. The CDR3 reads CATSRNRVDEQFF. CDR3 bases: TGTGCCACCAGCAGGAACAGGGTTGATGAGCAGTTCTTC.

This sequence joins TRBV7-9 and TRBJ1-1, with D possibly being TRBD1 (5 bases). CDR3 size: 16 residues. The V gene's germline CDR1 is SEHNR and CDR2 FQNEAQ (reference sequence). V lost 6 bases and J 8 bases, leaving 25 bases between the germline ends. Here the CDR3 DNA reads TGTGCCAGCAGGGCCCATCCGGGACGGAAGGGGCAAGAAGCTTTCTTT. The encoded protein is CASRAHPGRKGQEAFF.

There are a few counts of this clonotype. This chain joins TRBV20-1 and TRBJ2-1; D might be TRBD2 (6 bases). V was trimmed by 3 bases and J by 6 bases, leaving 9 bases between them. Germline CDR1 and CDR2: DFQATT and SNEGSKA (reference sequence). The CDR3 contains 12 residues. CDR3 nucleotide sequence: TGCAGTGCTAGGCGGAGGGCCAATGAGCAGTTCTTC. Translated, it gives CSARRRANEQFF.

The gene calls are TRBV6-5 and TRBJ2-1; the match to TRBD2 covers 8 bases. The CDR3 has 13 amino acids. J lost 4 bases, V lost 11 bases, and 7 bases had no gene match. From germline, CDR1 is MNHEY and CDR2 SVGAGI. CDR3 nucleotide sequence: TGTGCCTCACCGAGCGGGGGTTACAATGAGCAGTTCTTC. Translation gives CASPSGGYNEQFF.

Of note for this clonotype: At one end the junction does not follow the germline gene, possibly because of a read error. The chain recombines TRBV6-4 with TRBJ2-3; TRBD2 matches 7 bases. CDR3 length: 16 residues. Germline V gene lookup returns CDR1 MRHNA and CDR2 SNTAGT. In DNA form, the CDR3 reads TGTGCCAGCAGTGACGCCCAATCGACTAGCACAGGTACGCAGTATTTT. Translated, it gives CASSDAQSTSTGTQYF.